The clone carrying this T cell receptor beta chain has only a few counts. The CDR3 extends over 13 amino acids. Trimming cost V 0 bases and J 6 bases, with 11 bases left between them. The germline CDR1 and CDR2 sequences are DFQATT and SNEGSKA (reference sequence). From the RT-PCR reads, TCRdb called clonotypes with MiXCR, one entry per CDR3 protein. The data hold about 700,000 distinct CDR3 sequences, with 14% observed a single time. This receptor was obtained from a female donor in good health, serving as a healthy control. The material sequenced was memory CD4+ T cells from blood. The chain recombines TRBV20-1 with TRBJ1-2, with a tentative D call TRBD1 (5 bases). The CDR3 here is CSARDLGGDGYTF. The CDR3, as DNA: TGCAGTGCTAGAGATCTGGGAGGGGATGGCTACACCTTC.